This TCR beta chain was identified in a study of T cell responses to AZD1222 COVID-19 vaccine. Clones were sequenced by immunoSEQ multiplex PCR, and TCRdb holds only the in-frame ones, with some missing. The sample consists of over 100,000 clones, approximately 90% of them appearing once. It was second doses at about 4 or about 12 weeks that were pooled. Germline assignment: CDR1 LNHDA and CDR2 SQIVND (reference sequence). The CDR3 has 14 residues. V dropped 7 bases and J dropped 2 bases, with 11 bases sitting between them. Findings and limits, study-wide: Among spike-specific TCRs, nearly half reportedly target unmutated variant regions. At study baseline, merely several AZD1222 recipients were seropositive. Following two doses of AZD1222, Spike-specific TCR breadth and depth rose.

Points on this clone: Antigen specificity is unknown.

The clonotype comes from an adult who received the AZD1222 COVID-19 vaccine. V usage is TRBV19 and J usage is TRBJ1-4; D is perhaps TRBD1 (6 bases). The sequences come from peripheral blood, collected 28 days after the second AZD1222 dose. CDR3 protein: CASKADRTNEKLFF. CDR3 bases: TGTGCCAGTAAAGCAGACAGGACTAATGAAAAACTGTTTTTT.